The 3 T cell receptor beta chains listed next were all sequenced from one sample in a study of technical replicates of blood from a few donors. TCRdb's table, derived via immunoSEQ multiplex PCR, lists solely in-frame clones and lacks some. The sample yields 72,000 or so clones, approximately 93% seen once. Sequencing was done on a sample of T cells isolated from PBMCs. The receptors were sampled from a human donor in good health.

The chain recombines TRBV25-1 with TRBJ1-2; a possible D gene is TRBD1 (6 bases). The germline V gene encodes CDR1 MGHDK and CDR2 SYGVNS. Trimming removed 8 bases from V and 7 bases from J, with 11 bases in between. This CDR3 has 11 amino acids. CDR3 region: CASWDIFGYTF. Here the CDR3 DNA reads TGTGCCAGCTGGGACATTTTTGGCTACACCTTC.

CDR3 residues: CASNLGLAGDEQYF. The CDR3 DNA reads TGTGCCAGCAACCTTGGGCTAGCGGGAGATGAGCAGTACTTC. V and J are TRBV28 and TRBJ2-7; the match to TRBD2 covers 10 bases. Germline trimming cut 7 bases from V and 7 bases from J; bases unmatched to any gene: 10. This CDR3 has 14 residues. Germline V gives CDR1 MDHEN, CDR2 SYDVKM.

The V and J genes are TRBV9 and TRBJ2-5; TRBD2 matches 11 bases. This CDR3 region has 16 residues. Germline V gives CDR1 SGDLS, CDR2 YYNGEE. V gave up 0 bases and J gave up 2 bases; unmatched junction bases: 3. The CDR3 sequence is CASSVAGLAVQETQYF. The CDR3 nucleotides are TGTGCCAGCAGCGTAGCGGGACTAGCGGTTCAAGAGACCCAGTACTTC.